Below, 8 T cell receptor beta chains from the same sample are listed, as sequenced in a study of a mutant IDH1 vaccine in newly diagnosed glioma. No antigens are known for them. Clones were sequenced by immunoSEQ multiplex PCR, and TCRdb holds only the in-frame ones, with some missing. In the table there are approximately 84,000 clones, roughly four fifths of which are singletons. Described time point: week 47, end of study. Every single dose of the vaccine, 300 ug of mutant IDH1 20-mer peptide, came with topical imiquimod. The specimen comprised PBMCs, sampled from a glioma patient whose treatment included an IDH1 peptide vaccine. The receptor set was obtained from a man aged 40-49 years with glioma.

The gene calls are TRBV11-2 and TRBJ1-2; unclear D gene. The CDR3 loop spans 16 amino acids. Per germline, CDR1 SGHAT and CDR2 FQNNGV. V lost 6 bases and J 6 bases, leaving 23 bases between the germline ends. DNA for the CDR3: TGTGCCAGCAGGGCGATCCGCGTGGGTCCGGCGGATGGCTACACCTTC. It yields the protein CASRAIRVGPADGYTF.

CDR3 sequence reads: CASRIQTGTDTQYF. The CDR3 DNA sequence: TGTGCCAGCAGGATCCAAACAGGGACAGATACGCAGTATTTT. V is TRBV6-5 and J is TRBJ2-3, with a possible D match to TRBD1 (6 bases). V lost 6 bases and J lost 3, with 13 bases in between. The germline V gene has CDR1 MNHEY and CDR2 SVGAGI. This CDR3 is built from 14 residues.

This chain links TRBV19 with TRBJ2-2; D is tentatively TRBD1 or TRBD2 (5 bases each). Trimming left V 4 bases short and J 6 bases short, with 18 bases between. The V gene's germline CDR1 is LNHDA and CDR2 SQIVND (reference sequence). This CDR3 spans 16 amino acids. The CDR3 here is CASSKTVREGSGELFF. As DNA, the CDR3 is TGTGCCAGTAGTAAGACAGTGAGGGAAGGGTCCGGGGAGCTGTTTTTT.

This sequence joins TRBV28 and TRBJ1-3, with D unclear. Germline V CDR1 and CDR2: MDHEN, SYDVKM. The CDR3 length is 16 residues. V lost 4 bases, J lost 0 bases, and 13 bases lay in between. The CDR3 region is CASSSTPGFSGNTIYF. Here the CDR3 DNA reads TGTGCCAGCAGTTCGACCCCGGGGTTCTCTGGAAACACCATATATTTT.

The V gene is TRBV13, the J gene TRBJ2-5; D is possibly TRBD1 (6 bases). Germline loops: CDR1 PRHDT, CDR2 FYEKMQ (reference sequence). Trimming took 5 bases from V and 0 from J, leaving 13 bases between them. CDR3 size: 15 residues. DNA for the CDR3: TGTGCCAGCAGCCAGGGGCTAGCTAACCAAGAGACCCAGTACTTC. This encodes CASSQGLANQETQYF.

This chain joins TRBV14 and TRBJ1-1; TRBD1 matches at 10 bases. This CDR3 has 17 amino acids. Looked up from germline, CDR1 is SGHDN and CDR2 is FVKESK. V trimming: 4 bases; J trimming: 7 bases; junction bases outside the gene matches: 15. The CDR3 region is CASSPRDRGLVRGEAFF. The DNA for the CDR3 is TGTGCCAGCAGCCCTCGGGACAGGGGACTGGTGCGGGGTGAAGCTTTCTTT.

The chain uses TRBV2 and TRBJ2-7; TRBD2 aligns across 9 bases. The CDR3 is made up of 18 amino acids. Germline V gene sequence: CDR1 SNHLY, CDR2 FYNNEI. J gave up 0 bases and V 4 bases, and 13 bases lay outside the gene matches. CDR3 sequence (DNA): TGTGCCAGCAGTGTCTGGCTAGCGGGGCAAAAGAGCTCCTACGAGCAGTACTTC. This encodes CASSVWLAGQKSSYEQYF.

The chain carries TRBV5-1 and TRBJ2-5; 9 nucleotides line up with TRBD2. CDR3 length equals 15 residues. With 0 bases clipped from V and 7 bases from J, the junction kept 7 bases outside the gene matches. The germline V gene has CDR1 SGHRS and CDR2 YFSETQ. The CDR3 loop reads CASSLVAGGTATQYF. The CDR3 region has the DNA TGCGCCAGCAGCTTGGTGGCGGGGGGGACGGCGACCCAGTACTTC.